This T cell receptor beta chain derives from a study of Ad26.COV2.S vaccination and SARS-CoV-2 variants. Sequencing was performed with immunoSEQ multiplex PCR; in TCRdb, only in-frame clones are kept and a portion is missing. The repertoire holds roughly 700,000 clones, with roughly nine tenths as singletons. The treatment was: 15 to 20 received Ad26.COV2.S at low or high dose, single or two shots; about 5 received placebo; per-sample allocation not given. At day 63 after the first vaccine or placebo injection, samples were drawn. V was pared by 0 bases and J by 7 bases, with 8 bases of the junction left unmatched. This CDR3 spans 16 amino acids. Looked up from germline, CDR1 is MNHEY and CDR2 is SMNVEV (reference sequence).

J is TRBJ1-4 and V is TRBV27; 7 positions agree with TRBD1. This sample comprised peripheral blood, obtained in a trial of Ad26.COV2.S vaccine versus placebo. The receptor was isolated from a person between 18 and 60 years old who received the Ad26.COV2.S COVID-19 vaccine or a placebo. CDR3 in DNA: TGTGCCAGCAGTTTATCACGAGATAGGGGGCTTGAAAAACTGTTTTTT. Protein product: CASSLSRDRGLEKLFF.